The 15 T cell receptor beta chains given below trace back to one sample, sequenced in a study of blood T cells in healthy people across ages. A second about 6 to 11 cycle PCR used barcoded and J-beta primers. One entry per CDR3 protein results from TCRdb running MiXCR on the 5' RACE reads. Of about 1.5 million distinct CDR3 sequences in the sample, around 40% were seen once. Sequencing used blood. These receptors were taken from a woman under 30 in good health.

This chain joins TRBV4-2 and TRBJ1-2; D is perhaps TRBD1 (6 bases). Between the trimmed V and J ends, which lost 5 bases and 0 bases, there was a span of 10 bases. Germline CDR1 and CDR2: LGHNA and YNFKEQ. The CDR3 runs 14 residues. The CDR3 DNA reads TGTGCCAGCAGCGGCGCAGGGGCTAACTATGGCTACACCTTC. As protein: CASSGAGANYGYTF.

The rearrangement joins TRBV27 to TRBJ2-5, with TRBD2 matching 11 bases. Germline V gene data show CDR1 as MNHEY and CDR2 as SMNVEV (reference sequence). The CDR3 runs 15 residues. The J segment lost 11 bases and the V segment lost 2 bases, leaving 10 bases of the junction unmatched. The CDR3 DNA sequence: TGTGCCAGCAGTTTAGCTAGCGGGAGGTACAATGAGCAGTACTTC. It encodes CASSLASGRYNEQYF.

The genes are TRBV7-9 and TRBJ1-1; D is possibly TRBD1 (5 bases). Germline loops: CDR1 SEHNR, CDR2 FQNEAQ (reference sequence). Trimming cost V 11 bases and J 2 bases, with 21 bases left between them. There are 15 residues in the CDR3. For the CDR3, the DNA is TGTGCCGGAACCGAAATCCAGGGCCCTAACACTGAAGCTTTCTTT. Its protein is CAGTEIQGPNTEAFF.

V and J are TRBV27 and TRBJ2-5, with 7 bases aligning to TRBD1. The closer fit of TRBJ2-1 to the DNA end suggests the J call may be wrong. Looked up from germline, CDR1 is MNHEY and CDR2 is SMNVEV (reference sequence). The CDR3 sequence is 15 residues long. CDR3 in amino acids: CASSSWTGRKETQFF. CDR3 DNA sequence: TGTGCCAGCAGTTCGTGGACAGGCCGTAAAGAGACCCAGTTCTTC.

This clonotype has only a few counts. The V gene is TRBV20-1, the J gene TRBJ1-1, with TRBD1 matching 8 bases. The CDR3 extends over 16 amino acids. V dropped 0 bases and J dropped 0; count of bases not matched to a gene: 6. The germline gives CDR1 DFQATT, CDR2 SNEGSKA (reference sequence). CDR3 sequence reads: CSARDSRTGMNTEAFF. The CDR3 DNA is TGCAGTGCTAGAGATTCCCGGACAGGGATGAACACTGAAGCTTTCTTT.

Worth noting for this clonotype: Its ends do not fully match the called genes, so a read error is possible. The V gene is TRBV28, the J gene TRBJ2-2, with TRBD1 matching 8 bases. CDR1 MDHEN and CDR2 SYDVKM come from the germline V gene. This CDR3 has 14 amino acids. The CDR3 DNA sequence: TGTGCCAGCAGTCTGGGACAGGAGGCCGGGGGGCTGTTTTTT. It is translated as CASSLGQEAGGLFF. Looking up the rest from reference TRBV28 and TRBJ2-2 gives the full variable domain: DVKVTQSSRYLVKRTGEKVFLECVQDMDHENMFWYRQDPGLGLRLIYFSYDVKMKEKGDIPEGYSVSREKKERFSLILESASTNQTSMYLCASSLGQEAGGLFFGEGSRLTVL.

The chain uses TRBV15 and TRBJ2-7; D possibly corresponds to TRBD1 (7 bases). Germline V gene lookup returns CDR1 LNHNV and CDR2 YYDKDF (reference sequence). The CDR3 is 15 amino acids. V shed 0 bases and J shed 7 bases, with 16 bases lying between them. CDR3 nucleotide sequence: TGTGCCACCAGCAGAGATCCAGGGGGGCGGAATGAGCAGTACTTC. Its protein product is CATSRDPGGRNEQYF.

The CDR3 DNA sequence: TGTGCCAGCAGCTTTAAATCCCAATCCTCTAGCACAGATACGCAGTATTTT. Its translation: CASSFKSQSSSTDTQYF. This chain connects TRBV7-2 to TRBJ2-3; D remains ambiguous. V shed 3 bases and J shed 0 bases, with 16 bases lying between them. The CDR3 is made up of 17 amino acids. Germline V gives CDR1 SGHTA, CDR2 FQGNSA. Full variable domain (missing parts from reference TRBV7-2 and TRBJ2-3): GAGVSQSPSNKVTEKGKDVELRCDPISGHTALYWYRQSLGQGLEFLIYFQGNSAPDKSGLPSDRFSAERTGGSVSTLTIQRTQQEDSAVYLCASSFKSQSSSTDTQYFGPGTRLTVL.

The chain recombines TRBV28 with TRBJ2-2; 7 bases are a match to TRBD2. J lost 4 bases, V lost 3 bases, and 5 bases had no gene match. The germline V gene has CDR1 MDHEN and CDR2 SYDVKM. CDR3 length: 15 amino acids. Here the CDR3 reads CASSLEGGFTGELFF. The DNA of the CDR3 is TGTGCCAGCAGTTTGGAGGGAGGGTTCACCGGGGAGCTGTTTTTT.

The chain links TRBV28 to TRBJ2-5; D might be TRBD1 (6 bases). The end of the DNA fits TRBJ2-7 better, so the J call may be wrong. This CDR3 is 14 amino acids long. Germline V gene sequence: CDR1 MDHEN, CDR2 SYDVKM. Here the CDR3 DNA reads TGTGCCAGCAGTTACCCCAGGGGCTCCTACGAGCAGTACTTC. Residues: CASSYPRGSYEQYF.

V is TRBV19 and J is TRBJ1-5; D gene ambiguous. Germline loops: CDR1 LNHDA, CDR2 SQIVND (reference sequence). The CDR3 spans 12 residues. Trimming took off 2 bases at V and 6 bases at J, with 5 bases between the two ends. The CDR3, as DNA: TGTGCCAGTAGTATATCGGGTCAGCCCCAGCATTTT. Translation gives CASSISGQPQHF. The entire variable domain, with the rest obtained from reference TRBV19 and TRBJ1-5, is as follows: DGGITQSPKYLFRKEGQNVTLSCEQNLNHDAMYWYRQDPGQGLRLIYYSQIVNDFQKGDIAEGYSVSREKKESFPLTVTSAQKNPTAFYLCASSISGQPQHFGDGTRLSIL.

In this sample, this clonotype turned up a few times. The CDR3: CASARKLRLAGVSTDTQYF. The CDR3 DNA follows: TGTGCCAGCGCCCGAAAACTTAGACTAGCGGGAGTTTCAACAGATACGCAGTATTTT. The chain combines TRBV27 with TRBJ2-3, with 12 positions matching TRBD2. The germline CDR1 and CDR2 sequences are MNHEY and SMNVEV (reference sequence). This CDR3 comprises 19 residues. The trim removed 8 bases at V and 3 bases at J, leaving 18 bases unmatched.

This chain joins TRBV10-3 and TRBJ2-5, with D unclear. The CDR3 has 14 residues. The V and J ends lost 2 bases and 1 base respectively, with 8 bases between them. CDR1 is ENHRY, CDR2 SYGVKD, per germline. The CDR3 is CAISENSAQETQYF. The CDR3 DNA reads TGTGCCATCAGTGAGAACAGCGCCCAAGAGACCCAGTACTTC.

This rearrangement joins TRBV25-1 to TRBJ2-3, with TRBD2 identical over 7 bases. The CDR3 runs 14 residues. V shed 11 bases, J shed 2 bases, and the junction held 10 bases outside the gene matches. Germline loops: CDR1 MGHDK, CDR2 SYGVNS. The CDR3 sequence: CAQGGATVTDTQYF. CDR3 nucleotides: TGTGCCCAGGGAGGGGCGACGGTCACAGATACGCAGTATTTT.

The sample holds a few counts of this clonotype. V and J are TRBV21-1 and TRBJ2-1; the table gives TRBD1 as D, unverified against the DNA. TRBV21-1 is a recognized pseudogene. The CDR3 is 14 residues long. CDR3 sequence reads: CASSKGQGYNEQFF. The DNA for the CDR3 is TGTGCCAGCAGCAAAGGACAGGGCTACAATGAGCAGTTCTTC.